These 27 T cell receptor beta chains share one sample of origin, sequenced in a study of T cells in Graves' hyperthyroidism and ophthalmopathy. RNA transcripts were the template for amplifying TCR beta CDR3 regions. A first-round RT-PCR of the TCR CDR3 used the HTBI primer set. One entry per CDR3 protein, called by TCRdb with MiXCR from the multiplex PCR reads. The sample contains roughly 500,000 distinct CDR3 sequences, roughly 25% of which appear only once. The sample was blood. The receptors derive from a young woman with Graves' ophthalmopathy.

The chain has TRBV10-3 and TRBJ1-1, with 8 positions matching TRBD1. Germline loops: CDR1 ENHRY, CDR2 SYGVKD. This CDR3 region has 14 residues. V shed 4 bases and J 3 bases; nucleotides not matched to a gene: 4. This chain's CDR3 is CAISADRVDTEAFF. CDR3 coding DNA: TGTGCCATCAGTGCGGACAGGGTGGACACTGAAGCTTTCTTT.

This clonotype was picked up a small number of times. CDR3 DNA: TGTGCCAGCAGCTTAGATAAGGTCTGGCAGGCTGTTAAAAACACTGAAGCTTTCTTT. Protein product: CASSLDKVWQAVKNTEAFF. The chain carries TRBV11-2 and TRBJ1-1; D call uncertain. Trimming took off 0 bases at V and 2 bases at J, with 22 bases between the two ends. CDR3 length: 19 residues. Germline assignment: CDR1 SGHAT and CDR2 FQNNGV.

V usage is TRBV9 and J usage is TRBJ1-2; 9 bases are a match to TRBD1. Germline V gives CDR1 SGDLS, CDR2 YYNGEE. Losses at the gene ends were 0 bases for V and 7 bases for J; bases not matched to a gene: 16. This CDR3 contains 18 residues. DNA of the CDR3: TGTGCCAGCAGCGTAGAAACAACCGGGACAGGGAGGACTCTTGGCTACACCTTC. It encodes CASSVETTGTGRTLGYTF.

As concerns this clonotype: Since a much larger clone is just one base distant, this may be a read error. The chain recombines TRBV29-1 with TRBJ1-1, with D possibly matching TRBD1 (5 bases). The V end lost 6 bases, the J end lost 1 base, and 18 bases lay between the germline ends. From germline, CDR1 is SQVTM and CDR2 ANQGSEA. This CDR3 has 15 residues. CDR3 DNA sequence: TGCAGCGTCACAAAAATGGGGGAGGGGAACACTGAAGCTTTCTTT. Its translation: CSVTKMGEGNTEAFF. The variable domain in full, with the rest retrieved from reference TRBV29-1 and TRBJ1-1, is SAVISQKPSRDICQRGTSLTIQCQVDSQVTMMFWYRQQPGQSLTLIATANQGSEATYESGFVIDKFPISRPNLTFSTLTVSNMSPEDSSIYLCSVTKMGEGNTEAFFGQGTRLTVV.

In its sample, this clonotype was seen many times. V is TRBV10-3 and J is TRBJ2-5; D is uncertain. Trimming stripped 5 bases from V and 1 base from J, with 11 bases between. This CDR3 has 14 residues. CDR1 is ENHRY and CDR2 is SYGVKD in the germline V gene. The chain's CDR3 is CAISPSRTQETQYF. The DNA of the CDR3 is TGTGCCATCAGTCCAAGCAGGACCCAAGAGACCCAGTACTTC.

The chain is built from TRBV18 and TRBJ2-7; 13 positions agree with TRBD2. V lost 3 bases to trimming and J lost 1 base; unmatched junction nucleotides: 9. This CDR3 comprises 18 residues. Germline V gives CDR1 KGHSH, CDR2 LQKENI. CDR3 sequence reads: CASSPNTGLAGLSYEQYF. The CDR3 DNA reads as TGTGCCAGCTCACCGAACACGGGACTAGCGGGGTTGTCCTACGAGCAGTACTTC.

This clonotype showed up many times. CDR3 coding DNA: TGCAGTGCCACGGGCGATAGCAATCAGCCCCAGCATTTT. The encoded protein is CSATGDSNQPQHF. The V gene is TRBV20-1, the J gene TRBJ1-5, with D hard to call. This CDR3 is built from 13 residues. From germline, CDR1 is DFQATT and CDR2 SNEGSKA (reference sequence). V lost 6 bases and J lost 0, with 9 bases in between.

J is TRBJ2-7 and V is TRBV12-3 or TRBV12-4; a possible D gene is TRBD1 (6 bases). Trimming removed 3 bases from V and 7 bases from J, with 13 bases in between. The CDR3 length is 13 residues. DNA for the CDR3: TGTGCCAGCAGTTTGTACAGGGTAAGAGAGCAGTACTTC. It yields the protein CASSLYRVREQYF.

This clonotype was observed many times. This chain uses TRBV12-3 or TRBV12-4 with TRBJ1-5; no clear D. The length of the CDR3 is 18 residues. The V gene lost 3 bases and the J gene lost 4 bases, with 22 bases spanning the gap. Written as DNA, the CDR3 is TGTGCCAGCAGTTTCCACTTATCGGAGGCGGAAGCGAATCAGCCCCAGCATTTT. As protein: CASSFHLSEAEANQPQHF.

This clonotype was detected many times. The chain has TRBV2 and TRBJ1-5; the D is unclear. The V gene lost 3 bases and the J gene lost 0 bases, with 12 bases spanning the gap. The germline gives CDR1 SNHLY, CDR2 FYNNEI. This CDR3 comprises 16 residues. CDR3 in amino acids: CASSEESAYSNQPQHF. The DNA of the CDR3 is TGTGCCAGCAGTGAGGAATCCGCGTATAGCAATCAGCCCCAGCATTTT.

This clonotype showed up just a few times. The J gene is TRBJ2-7, the V gene TRBV3-1; no clear D gene. The V gene lost 0 bases and the J gene lost 0 bases, with 6 bases spanning the gap. There are 14 residues in the CDR3. Germline values: CDR1 LGHDT, CDR2 YNNKEL (reference sequence). CDR3 DNA sequence: TGTGCCAGCAGCCAAGATTGGGACTCCTACGAGCAGTACTTC. It yields the protein CASSQDWDSYEQYF.

This clonotype was seen ten or more times. The V and J genes are TRBV5-1 and TRBJ2-7; the match to TRBD1 covers 9 bases. Unmatched junction bases numbered 10, after V lost 0 bases and J lost 12 bases. This CDR3 comprises 14 residues. The germline V gene encodes CDR1 SGHRS and CDR2 YFSETQ. In nucleotides, the CDR3 is TGCGCCAGCAGCTTGGACGGGACAGGGACGATTTGGTACTTC. This gives the protein CASSLDGTGTIWYF.

This chain joins TRBV15 and TRBJ2-5; D unclear. The CDR3 consists of 16 residues. The V end lost 5 bases, the J end lost 0 bases, and 16 bases lay between the germline ends. Germline CDR1 LNHNV, CDR2 YYDKDF (reference sequence). Here the CDR3 reads CATSDDLRRYQETQYF. CDR3 DNA: TGTGCCACCAGCGACGATTTACGTCGGTACCAAGAGACCCAGTACTTC.

Note on this clonotype: This may arise from a read error, as a much more abundant clone is one base away. The genes are TRBV27 and TRBJ2-2; D might be TRBD2 (6 bases). This CDR3 comprises 15 residues. Germline loops: CDR1 MNHEY, CDR2 SMNVEV (reference sequence). The CDR3 nucleotides read TGTGCCAGCAGTTTAAACTGGGAGGACACCGGGGAGCCGTTTTTT. The encoded protein is CASSLNWEDTGEPFF.

J is TRBJ2-4 and V is TRBV6-1, with D maybe TRBD1 (5 bases). Germline CDR1 reads MNHNS; CDR2 reads SASEGT. V lost 3 bases to trimming and J lost 10 bases, with 7 bases between them. There are 11 residues in the CDR3. CDR3 bases: TGTGCCAGCAGTGACAGGGTAATTCAGTACTTC. Translating it yields CASSDRVIQYF.

This clonotype came up a few times. The CDR3 bases are TGTGCCAGCAGCCTCCGGGACAGCCTCTCCTACGAGCAGTACTTC. Its translation is CASSLRDSLSYEQYF. The gene calls are TRBV7-9 and TRBJ2-7, with 7 bases matching TRBD1. The CDR3 has 15 residues. V was pared by 5 bases and J by 0 bases, with 7 bases of the junction left unmatched. Germline V gene lookup returns CDR1 SEHNR and CDR2 FQNEAQ (reference sequence).

This clonotype was detected ten times or more. This sequence joins TRBV12-3 or TRBV12-4 and TRBJ1-1; D may be TRBD1 (5 bases). The CDR3 is made up of 13 amino acids. Trimming shortened V by 6 bases and J by 8 bases, and 16 bases separated the two germline ends. The CDR3, as DNA: TGTGCCAGCAGCTTGATACAGGTAGTGGAAGCTTTCTTT. Residues: CASSLIQVVEAFF.

The chain joins TRBV19 to TRBJ2-5; TRBD1 matches at 9 bases. V gave up 0 bases and J gave up 5 bases; unmatched junction bases: 4. Germline V gene sequence: CDR1 LNHDA, CDR2 SQIVND (reference sequence). This CDR3 has 15 residues. CDR3 bases: TGTGCCAGTAGTATAGAACAGGGGGCATGGGAGACCCAGTACTTC. It is translated as CASSIEQGAWETQYF.

This rearrangement joins TRBV28 to TRBJ1-2; no reliable D call. In germline, CDR1 is MDHEN, CDR2 SYDVKM. CDR3 length: 15 amino acids. Between the trimmed V and J ends, which lost 0 bases and 0 bases, there was a span of 8 bases. The CDR3 DNA sequence: TGTGCCAGCAGTTTATGGCACAGTTCTAACTATGGCTACACCTTC. This codes for CASSLWHSSNYGYTF.

This clonotype came up a few times. The V and J genes are TRBV5-1 and TRBJ1-5, with 10 bases that match TRBD1. With 0 bases clipped from V and 6 bases from J, the junction kept 3 bases outside the gene matches. The CDR3 loop spans 15 amino acids. Looked up from germline, CDR1 is SGHRS and CDR2 is YFSETQ. The DNA for the CDR3 is TGCGCCAGCAGCTTGGACGGGACAGGGGTTCAGCCCCAGCATTTT. The encoded protein is CASSLDGTGVQPQHF.

This clonotype was picked up many times. The CDR3 DNA reads as TGTGCCAGCAGCTTAACGCAGGGCACCGGGGAGCTGTTTTTT. This sequence encodes CASSLTQGTGELFF. The chain employs TRBV7-9 and TRBJ2-2; D might be TRBD1 (5 bases). The CDR3 is 14 amino acids. CDR1 and CDR2 (germline): SEHNR, FQNEAQ (reference sequence). Trimming removed 2 bases at V and 4 bases at J, with 8 bases between.

This clonotype was counted only a few times. A much more abundant neighbour one base away suggests this may be a read error. V is TRBV6-2 or TRBV6-3 and J is TRBJ2-5; 10 bases map to TRBD2. The CDR3 runs 13 residues. From germline, CDR1 is MNHEY and CDR2 SVGEGT. The CDR3 sequence is CASTTSGEETKYF. CDR3 nucleotides: TGTGCCAGCACCACTAGCGGGGAAGAGACCAAGTACTTC.

There are many counts of this clonotype. This chain connects TRBV12-3 or TRBV12-4 to TRBJ1-2; D is ambiguous. The CDR3 length is 11 residues. V lost 8 bases to trimming and J lost 5 bases, with 9 bases between them. In DNA, the CDR3 is TGTGCCAGCGGGTCCGGTTATGGCTACACCTTC. As protein: CASGSGYGYTF.

On this clonotype: A clone one base away is much larger, so this may be a read error. The V call is TRBV6-1, the J call TRBJ2-5, with D perhaps assigned TRBD1 or TRBD2 (6 bases each). CDR1 and CDR2 from the germline V gene are MNHNS and SASEGT. The CDR3 covers 14 residues. The CDR3 sequence is CASSDGGREETKYF. In DNA, the CDR3 is TGTGCCAGCAGTGATGGGGGGCGCGAAGAGACCAAGTACTTC.

This clonotype was seen just once. This sequence joins TRBV20-1 and TRBJ2-7, with TRBD2 as a possible D gene (6 bases). The CDR3 extends over 18 amino acids. V was clipped by 5 bases and J by 0 bases, with 26 bases between them. Germline V gives CDR1 DFQATT, CDR2 SNEGSKA (reference sequence). The CDR3 loop reads CSALGYQILALSSYEQYF. In DNA, the CDR3 is TGCAGTGCTTTAGGCTATCAAATCCTAGCGTTGAGCTCCTACGAGCAGTACTTC.

This clonotype has a count of ten or more. The CDR3 DNA reads as TGCAGTGCTAGAGTAGGCGGGACTCAAGAGACCCAGTACTTC. Protein sequence: CSARVGGTQETQYF. J is TRBJ2-5 and V is TRBV20-1; tentative D call: TRBD2 (6 bases). The CDR3 has 14 amino acids. V lost 1 base and J 2 bases, leaving 11 bases between the germline ends. In germline, CDR1 is DFQATT, CDR2 SNEGSKA (reference sequence).

The CDR3 here is CASSPRGGIIYEQYF. The CDR3 coding sequence is TGTGCCAGCAGTCCTCGTGGGGGAATTATCTACGAGCAGTACTTC. The chain joins TRBV28 to TRBJ2-7; D tentatively fits TRBD1 or TRBD2 (5 bases each). Deletions cut 5 bases from V and 3 bases from J, with 17 bases between. The CDR3 runs to 15 residues. The germline V gene encodes CDR1 MDHEN and CDR2 SYDVKM.